This TCR beta chain appears in the sequencing data of a study of blood T cell repertoires in COVID-19. Study details: Sites in the United States, Italy and Spain provided acute and convalescent COVID-19 samples.

Original data processing: Counts of nucleated cells, estimated from reference gene primer amplification, were obtained. Data came from immunoSEQ multiplex PCR; TCRdb stores just in-frame clones and leaves some out. That table furnishes V, J and clone size, whereas the DNA furnished D and trimming. There are over 250,000 clones in the sample; roughly 87% occur only once, and about 0.8% lies in the top ten. CDR1 and CDR2 from the germline V gene are LNHDA and SQIVND (reference sequence). There are 13 residues in the CDR3. V was clipped by 10 bases and J by 4 bases; unmatched bases: 7. The chain uses TRBV19 and TRBJ2-7; 10 bases are a match to TRBD1. The sequencing sample was made of peripheral blood. The TCR sequence derives from a woman in her twenties or thirties with acute or convalescent COVID-19. The CDR3 bases are TGTGCCACCACCGGGACAGGGGTATACGAGCAGTACTTC. The encoded protein is CATTGTGVYEQYF.